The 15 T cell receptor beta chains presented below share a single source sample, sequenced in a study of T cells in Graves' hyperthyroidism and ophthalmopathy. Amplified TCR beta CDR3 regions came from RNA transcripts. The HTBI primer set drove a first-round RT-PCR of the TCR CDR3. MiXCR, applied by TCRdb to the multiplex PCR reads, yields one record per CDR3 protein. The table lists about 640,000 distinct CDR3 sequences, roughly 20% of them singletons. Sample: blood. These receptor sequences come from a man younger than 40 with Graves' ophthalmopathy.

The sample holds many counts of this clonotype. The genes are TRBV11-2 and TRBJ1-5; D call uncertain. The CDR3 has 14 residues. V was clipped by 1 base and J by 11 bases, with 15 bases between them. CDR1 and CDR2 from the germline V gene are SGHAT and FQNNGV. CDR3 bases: TGTGCCAGCAGCTTAGTCGCCCTCCAACGGGCCCAGCATTTT. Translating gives CASSLVALQRAQHF.

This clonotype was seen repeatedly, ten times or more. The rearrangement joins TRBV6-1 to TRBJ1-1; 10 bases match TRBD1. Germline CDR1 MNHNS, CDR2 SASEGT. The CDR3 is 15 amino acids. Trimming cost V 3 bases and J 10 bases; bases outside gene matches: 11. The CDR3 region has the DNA TGTGCCAGCAGTGATGGACCCGGGACAGGGGATCGAGCTTTCTTT. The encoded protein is CASSDGPGTGDRAFF.

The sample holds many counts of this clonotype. CDR3 protein: CASRPGVTEAFF. The CDR3 region has the DNA TGTGCCAGCAGACCAGGGGTGACTGAAGCTTTCTTT. The chain combines TRBV2 with TRBJ1-1; maybe TRBD1 (6 bases). V dropped 6 bases and J dropped 5 bases, with 10 bases sitting between them. The CDR3 sequence is 12 residues long. Looked up from germline, CDR1 is SNHLY and CDR2 is FYNNEI. Combining the CDR3 with reference TRBV2 and TRBJ1-1 gives the whole variable domain EPEVTQTPSHQVTQMGQEVILRCVPISNHLYFYWYRQILGQKVEFLVSFYNNEISEKSEIFDDQFSVERPDGSNFTLKIRSTKLEDSAMYFCASRPGVTEAFFGQGTRLTVV.

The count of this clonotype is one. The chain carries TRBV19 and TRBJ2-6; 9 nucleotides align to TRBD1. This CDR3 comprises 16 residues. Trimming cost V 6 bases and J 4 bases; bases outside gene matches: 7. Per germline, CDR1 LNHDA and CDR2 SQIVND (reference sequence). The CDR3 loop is CASRIITGGGANVLTF. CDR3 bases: TGTGCCAGTAGGATCATTACAGGGGGCGGGGCCAACGTCCTGACTTTC.

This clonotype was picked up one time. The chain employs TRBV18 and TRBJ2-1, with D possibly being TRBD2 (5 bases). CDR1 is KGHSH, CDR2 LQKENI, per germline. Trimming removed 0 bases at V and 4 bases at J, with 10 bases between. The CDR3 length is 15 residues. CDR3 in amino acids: CASSPPRGQYNEQFF. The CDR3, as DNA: TGTGCCAGCTCACCACCCCGAGGGCAGTACAATGAGCAGTTCTTC.

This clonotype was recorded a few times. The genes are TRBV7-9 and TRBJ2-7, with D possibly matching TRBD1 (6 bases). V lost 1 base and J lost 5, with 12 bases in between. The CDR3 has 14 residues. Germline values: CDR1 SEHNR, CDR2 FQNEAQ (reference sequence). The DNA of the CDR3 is TGTGCCAGCAGCTTAGTCCAGGGGCTTCACGAGCAGTACTTC. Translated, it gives CASSLVQGLHEQYF. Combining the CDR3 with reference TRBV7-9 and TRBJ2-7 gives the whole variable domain DTGVSQNPRHKITKRGQNVTFRCDPISEHNRLYWYRQTLGQGPEFLTYFQNEAQLEKSRLLSDRFSAERPKGSFSTLEIQRTEQGDSAMYLCASSLVQGLHEQYFGPGTRLTVT.

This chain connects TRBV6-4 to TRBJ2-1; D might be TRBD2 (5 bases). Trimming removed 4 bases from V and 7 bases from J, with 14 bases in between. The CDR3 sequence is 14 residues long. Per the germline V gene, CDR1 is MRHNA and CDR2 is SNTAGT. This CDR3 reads CASSVEETGNEQFF. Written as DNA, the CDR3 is TGTGCCAGCAGTGTTGAGGAGACGGGGAATGAGCAGTTCTTC.

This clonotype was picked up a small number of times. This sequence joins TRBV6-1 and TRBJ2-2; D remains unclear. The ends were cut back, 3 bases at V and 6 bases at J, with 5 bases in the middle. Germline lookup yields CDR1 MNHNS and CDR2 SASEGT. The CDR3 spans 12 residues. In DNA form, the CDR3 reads TGTGCCAGCAGTGACTTGGCCGGGGAGCTGTTTTTT. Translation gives CASSDLAGELFF.

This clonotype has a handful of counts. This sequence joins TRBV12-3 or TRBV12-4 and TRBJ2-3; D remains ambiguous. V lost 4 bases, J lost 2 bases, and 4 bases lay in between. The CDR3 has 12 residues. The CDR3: CASSYITDTQYF. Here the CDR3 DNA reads TGTGCCAGCAGTTATATCACAGATACGCAGTATTTT.

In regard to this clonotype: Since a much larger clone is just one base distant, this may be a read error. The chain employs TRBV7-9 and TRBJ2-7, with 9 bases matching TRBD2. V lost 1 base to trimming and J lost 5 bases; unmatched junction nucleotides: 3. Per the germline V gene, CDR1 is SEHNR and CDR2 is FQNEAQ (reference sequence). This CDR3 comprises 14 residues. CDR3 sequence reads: CASSLEREVDEQYF. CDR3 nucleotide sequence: TGTGCCAGCAGCTTAGAGCGGGAGGTAGACGAGCAGTACTTC.

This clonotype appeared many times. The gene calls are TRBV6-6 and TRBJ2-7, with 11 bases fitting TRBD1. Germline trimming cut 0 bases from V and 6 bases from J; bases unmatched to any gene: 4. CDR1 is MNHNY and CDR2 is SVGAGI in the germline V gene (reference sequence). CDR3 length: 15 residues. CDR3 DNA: TGTGCCAGCAGTTACTCGACTGGGACAGGGGGCGAGCAGTACTTC. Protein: CASSYSTGTGGEQYF.

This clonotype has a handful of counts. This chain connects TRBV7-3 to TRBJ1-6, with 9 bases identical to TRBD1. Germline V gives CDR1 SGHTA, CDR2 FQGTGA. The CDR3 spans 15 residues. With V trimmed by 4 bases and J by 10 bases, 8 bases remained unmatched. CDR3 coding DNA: TGTGCCAGCAGCTCCGGGGACAGGGTGAACTCACCCCTCCACTTT. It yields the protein CASSSGDRVNSPLHF. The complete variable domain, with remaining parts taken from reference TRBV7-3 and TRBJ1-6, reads GAGVSQTPSNKVTEKGKYVELRCDPISGHTALYWYRQSLGQGPEFLIYFQGTGAADDSGLPNDRFFAVRPEGSVSTLKIQRTERGDSAVYLCASSSGDRVNSPLHFGNGTRLTVT.

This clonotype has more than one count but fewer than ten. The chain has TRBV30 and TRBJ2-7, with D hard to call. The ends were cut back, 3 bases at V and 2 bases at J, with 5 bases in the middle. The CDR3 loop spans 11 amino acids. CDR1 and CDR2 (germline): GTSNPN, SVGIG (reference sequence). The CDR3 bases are TGTGCCTGGAGAGGGACCTACGAGCAGTACTTC. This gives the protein CAWRGTYEQYF.

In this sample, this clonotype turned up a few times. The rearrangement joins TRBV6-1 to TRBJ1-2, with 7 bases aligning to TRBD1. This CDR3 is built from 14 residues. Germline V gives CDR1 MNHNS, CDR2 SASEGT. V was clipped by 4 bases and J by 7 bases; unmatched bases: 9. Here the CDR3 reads CASSGGGGESGYTF. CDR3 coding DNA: TGTGCCAGCAGTGGAGGAGGGGGCGAAAGTGGCTACACCTTC.

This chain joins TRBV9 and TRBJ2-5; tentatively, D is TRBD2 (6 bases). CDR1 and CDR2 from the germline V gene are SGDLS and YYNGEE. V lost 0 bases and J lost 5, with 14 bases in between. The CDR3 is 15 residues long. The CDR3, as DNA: TGTGCCAGCAGCGTAGGGGACGGTGGGGGGGAGACCCAGTACTTC. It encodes CASSVGDGGGETQYF.